This T cell receptor (beta chain) is drawn from a study of blood T cell repertoires in COVID-19. As for the study in general: COVID-19 samples, acute and convalescent, were from the United States, Italy and Spain.

This CDR3 is built from 14 residues. In germline, CDR1 is LGHNA, CDR2 YSLEER. V lost 1 base, J lost 5 bases, and 11 bases lay in between. The study drew participants aged roughly 18 to 95 years from roughly 25 US areas. Categorization into cohorts depended on clinical history that participants reported. In the authors' workflow: Researchers report that nucleated cell counts were estimated from reference gene primer amplification. Measured with immunoSEQ multiplex PCR; TCRdb has only the in-frame clones, and not every one. That table furnishes V, J and clone size, whereas the DNA furnished D and trimming. Seen here are approximately 240,000 clones, around 90% observed once, and the top ten hold about 6.9%.

Input material: PBMCs or T cells enriched from blood (not recorded which). The receptor was derived from a woman aged 25-40 years with acute COVID-19. The gene calls are TRBV4-3 and TRBJ1-1; D possibly corresponds to TRBD1 (5 bases). CDR3 residues: CASSQAGKGTEAFF. CDR3 coding DNA: TGCGCCAGCAGCCAAGCCGGTAAGGGGACTGAAGCTTTCTTT.